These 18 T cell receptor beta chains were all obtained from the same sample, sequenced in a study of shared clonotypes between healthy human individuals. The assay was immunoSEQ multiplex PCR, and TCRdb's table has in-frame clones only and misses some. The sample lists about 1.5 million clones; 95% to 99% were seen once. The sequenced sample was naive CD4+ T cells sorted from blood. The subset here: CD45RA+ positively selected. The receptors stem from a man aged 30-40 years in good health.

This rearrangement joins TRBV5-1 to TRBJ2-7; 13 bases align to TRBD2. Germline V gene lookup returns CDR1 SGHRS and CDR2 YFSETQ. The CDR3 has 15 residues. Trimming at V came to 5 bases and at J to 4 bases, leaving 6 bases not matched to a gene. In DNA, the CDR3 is TGCGCCAGCAGGTCCGGGACTAGCGGGATGTACGAGCAGTACTTC. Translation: CASRSGTSGMYEQYF.

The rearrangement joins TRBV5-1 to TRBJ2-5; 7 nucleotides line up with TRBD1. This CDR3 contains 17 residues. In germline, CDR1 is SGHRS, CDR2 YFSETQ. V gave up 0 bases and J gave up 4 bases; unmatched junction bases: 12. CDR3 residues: CASSLAGRDRERETQYF. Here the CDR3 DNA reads TGCGCCAGCAGCTTGGCCGGTAGGGACAGAGAACGAGAGACCCAGTACTTC.

The CDR3 DNA follows: TGTGCCAGCGGACTCCTAAGGGACTTCCTGACTGGGGCCAACGTCCTGACTTTC. Its protein product is CASGLLRDFLTGANVLTF. The chain employs TRBV6-8 and TRBJ2-6; TRBD2 might be the D (6 bases). Germline V gene sequence: CDR1 MNHGY, CDR2 SAAAGT. V gave up 8 bases and J gave up 2 bases, with 22 bases separating them. The CDR3 runs to 18 residues.

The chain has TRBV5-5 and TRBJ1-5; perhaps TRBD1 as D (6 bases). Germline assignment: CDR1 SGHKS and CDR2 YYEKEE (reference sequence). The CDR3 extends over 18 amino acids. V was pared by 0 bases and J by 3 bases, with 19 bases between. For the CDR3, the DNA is TGTGCCAGCAGCTTGGTGGGGGTTAGTTGGGACAACAATCAGCCCCAGCATTTT. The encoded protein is CASSLVGVSWDNNQPQHF.

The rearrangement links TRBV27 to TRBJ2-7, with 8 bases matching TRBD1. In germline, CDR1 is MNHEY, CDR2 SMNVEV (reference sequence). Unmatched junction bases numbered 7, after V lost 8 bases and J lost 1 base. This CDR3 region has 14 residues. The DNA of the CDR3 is TGTGCCAGCGCCCTCCAGGGGGCTTCCTACGAGCAGTACTTC. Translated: CASALQGASYEQYF.

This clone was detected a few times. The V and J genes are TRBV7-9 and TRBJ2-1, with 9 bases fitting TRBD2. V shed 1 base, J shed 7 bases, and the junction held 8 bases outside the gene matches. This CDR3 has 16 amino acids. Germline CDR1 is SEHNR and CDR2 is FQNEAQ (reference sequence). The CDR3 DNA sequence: TGTGCCAGCAGCTTAGTTAGTAGCGGGAGCATGAATGAGCAGTTCTTC. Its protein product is CASSLVSSGSMNEQFF. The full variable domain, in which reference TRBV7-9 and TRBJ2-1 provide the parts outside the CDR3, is DTGVSQNPRHKITKRGQNVTFRCDPISEHNRLYWYRQTLGQGPEFLTYFQNEAQLEKSRLLSDRFSAERPKGSFSTLEIQRTEQGDSAMYLCASSLVSSGSMNEQFFGPGTRLTVL.

The CDR3 spells CASSSKTPGLTASTDTQYF. The DNA of the CDR3 is TGTGCCAGCAGTTCAAAGACCCCGGGACTAACAGCTAGCACAGATACGCAGTATTTT. V usage is TRBV27 and J usage is TRBJ2-3, with 7 bases fitting TRBD2. J was trimmed by 0 bases and V by 4 bases; bases with no gene match: 16. CDR3 size: 19 residues. CDR1 MNHEY and CDR2 SMNVEV come from the germline V gene (reference sequence).

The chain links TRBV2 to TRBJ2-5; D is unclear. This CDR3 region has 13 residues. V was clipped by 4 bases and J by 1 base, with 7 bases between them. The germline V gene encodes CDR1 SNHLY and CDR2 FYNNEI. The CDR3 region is CASSGDAQETQYF. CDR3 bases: TGTGCCAGCAGTGGAGATGCCCAAGAGACCCAGTACTTC.

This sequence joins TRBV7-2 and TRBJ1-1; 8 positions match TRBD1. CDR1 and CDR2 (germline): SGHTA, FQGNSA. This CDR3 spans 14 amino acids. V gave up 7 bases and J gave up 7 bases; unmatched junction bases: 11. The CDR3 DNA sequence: TGTGCCAGCACATTGGGCAGGGGGCTGGGTGAAGCTTTCTTT. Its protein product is CASTLGRGLGEAFF.

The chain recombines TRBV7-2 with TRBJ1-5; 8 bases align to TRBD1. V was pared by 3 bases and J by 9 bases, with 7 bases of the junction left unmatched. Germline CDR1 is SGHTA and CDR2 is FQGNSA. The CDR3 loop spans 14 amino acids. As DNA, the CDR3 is TGTGCCAGCAGCTTTCGACAGGGGAAGTGGCCCCAGCATTTT. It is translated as CASSFRQGKWPQHF.

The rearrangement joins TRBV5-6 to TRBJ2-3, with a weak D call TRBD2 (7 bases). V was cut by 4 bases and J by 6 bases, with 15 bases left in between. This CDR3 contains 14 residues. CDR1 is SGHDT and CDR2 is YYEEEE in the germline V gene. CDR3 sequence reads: CASSPDRGADTQYF. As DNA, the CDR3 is TGTGCCAGCAGCCCGGATCGGGGGGCGGATACGCAGTATTTT.

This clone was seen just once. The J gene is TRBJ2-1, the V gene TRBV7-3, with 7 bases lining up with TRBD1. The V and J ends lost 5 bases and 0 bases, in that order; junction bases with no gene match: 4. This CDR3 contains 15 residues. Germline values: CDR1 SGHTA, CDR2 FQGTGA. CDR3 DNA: TGTGCCAGCAGCCATACAGGGGACTCCTACAATGAGCAGTTCTTC. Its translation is CASSHTGDSYNEQFF.

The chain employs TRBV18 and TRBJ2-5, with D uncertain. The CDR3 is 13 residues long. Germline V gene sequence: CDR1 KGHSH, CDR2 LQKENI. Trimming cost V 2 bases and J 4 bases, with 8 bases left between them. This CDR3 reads CASSPGVPETQYF. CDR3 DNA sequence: TGTGCCAGCTCACCAGGGGTCCCAGAGACCCAGTACTTC.

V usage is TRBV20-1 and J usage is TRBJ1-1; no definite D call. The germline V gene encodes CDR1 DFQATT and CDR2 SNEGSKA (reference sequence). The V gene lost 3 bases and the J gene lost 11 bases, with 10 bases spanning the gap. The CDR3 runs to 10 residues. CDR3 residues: CSASGNAAFF. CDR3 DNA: TGCAGTGCTAGTGGTAACGCTGCTTTCTTT.

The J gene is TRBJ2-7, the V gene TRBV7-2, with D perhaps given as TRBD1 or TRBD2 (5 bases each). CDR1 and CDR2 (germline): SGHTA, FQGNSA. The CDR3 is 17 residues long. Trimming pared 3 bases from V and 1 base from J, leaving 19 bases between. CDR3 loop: CASSLGDVGGGSYEQYF. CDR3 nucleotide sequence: TGTGCCAGCAGCTTGGGGGATGTCGGAGGTGGGTCCTACGAGCAGTACTTC. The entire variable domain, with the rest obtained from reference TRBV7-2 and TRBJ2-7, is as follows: GAGVSQSPSNKVTEKGKDVELRCDPISGHTALYWYRQSLGQGLEFLIYFQGNSAPDKSGLPSDRFSAERTGGSVSTLTIQRTQQEDSAVYLCASSLGDVGGGSYEQYFGPGTRLTVT.

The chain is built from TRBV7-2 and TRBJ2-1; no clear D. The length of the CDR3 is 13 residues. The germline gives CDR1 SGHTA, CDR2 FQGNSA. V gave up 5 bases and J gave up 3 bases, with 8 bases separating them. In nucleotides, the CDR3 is TGTGCCAGCAGCAGCTATATCTACAATGAGCAGTTCTTC. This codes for CASSSYIYNEQFF.

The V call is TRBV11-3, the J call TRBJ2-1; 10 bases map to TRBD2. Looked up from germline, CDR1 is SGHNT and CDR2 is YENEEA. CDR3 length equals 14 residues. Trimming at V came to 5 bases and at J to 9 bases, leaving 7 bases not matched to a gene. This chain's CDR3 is CASSESGRAFEQFF. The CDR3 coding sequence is TGTGCCAGCAGCGAAAGCGGGAGGGCCTTTGAGCAGTTCTTC. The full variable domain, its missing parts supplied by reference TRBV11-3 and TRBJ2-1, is EAGVVQSPRYKIIEKKQPVAFWCNPISGHNTLYWYLQNLGQGPELLIRYENEEAVDDSQLPKDRFSAERLKGVDSTLKIQPAELGDSAVYLCASSESGRAFEQFFGPGTRLTVL.

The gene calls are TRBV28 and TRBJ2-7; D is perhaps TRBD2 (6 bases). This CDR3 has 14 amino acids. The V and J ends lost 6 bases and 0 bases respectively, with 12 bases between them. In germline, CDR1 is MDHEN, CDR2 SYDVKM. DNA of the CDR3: TGTGCCAGCAGGGGTACGGGAGACTCCTACGAGCAGTACTTC. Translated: CASRGTGDSYEQYF.